Listed below are T cell receptor beta chains from one sample, sequenced in a study of T cell responses to AZD1222 COVID-19 vaccine. Generated by immunoSEQ multiplex PCR, the TCRdb table keeps only in-frame clones and is missing some. In the table there are around 99,000 clones, approximately 90% of which are singletons. Material: peripheral blood, obtained on day 0 of AZD1222 vaccination. These receptors originate from an adult in good health. Both conserved end residues are part of each CDR3. The D gene is left open where the match is weak. The size of a clone is reported for some rows only, either as once, few or many, or as a class for expanded clones.

DNA | CDR3 | D | size | J | length | V
TGTGCCAGCACCTCGAACTATGGCTACACCTTC | CASTSNYGYTF | - | - | TRBJ1-2 | 11 | TRBV28
TGTGCCAGCAGGCCCCGACAGACAGTCAATTCACCCCTCCACTTT | CASRPRQTVNSPLHF | - | - | TRBJ1-6 | 15 | TRBV6-5
TGTGCCATCAGTGAACGAGGGATGGTGAGCGAGCAGTACTTC | CAISERGMVSEQYF | - | - | TRBJ2-7 | 14 | TRBV10-3
TGTGCCAGCAGCTTGCAACAGGGGGCTCTTTCACCCCTCCACTTT | CASSLQQGALSPLHF | TRBD1 | - | TRBJ1-6 | 15 | TRBV5-4
TGTGCCAGCAGCTTAGCAGTAAGCCAGGCCCCATCCCAGTCCTACGAGCAGTACTTC | CASSLAVSQAPSQSYEQYF | - | - | TRBJ2-7 | 19 | TRBV11-2
TGTGCCATCAGTGTGGGGGGCGCGAGCACTGAAGCTTTCTTT | CAISVGGASTEAFF | - | - | TRBJ1-1 | 14 | TRBV10-3
TGTGCCAGCAGCCCAGTGACCGGGACAGGGGGCGACGAGCAGTACTTC | CASSPVTGTGGDEQYF | TRBD1 | - | TRBJ2-7 | 16 | TRBV3-1/TRBV3-2
TGTGCCAGCAAGGCAGACAGGGGAGCCGGGGAGCTGTTTTTT | CASKADRGAGELFF | TRBD1 | - | TRBJ2-2 | 14 | TRBV19
TGTGCCAGCAGCAATACGACAGTGATGAACACTGAAGCTTTCTTT | CASSNTTVMNTEAFF | - | - | TRBJ1-1 | 15 | TRBV21-1
TGTGCCAGCAGCTTACCAGGGGGGTACACTGAAGCTTTCTTT | CASSLPGGYTEAFF | TRBD1 | - | TRBJ1-1 | 14 | TRBV7-2
TGTGCCAGCAGCTTGGAAGAGAACACTGAAGCTTTCTTT | CASSLEENTEAFF | - | - | TRBJ1-1 | 13 | TRBV11-1
TGTGCCAGCAGCGTAGGACCCGGGACAGGTTATAATTCACCCCTCCACTTT | CASSVGPGTGYNSPLHF | TRBD1 | once | TRBJ1-6 | 17 | TRBV9
TGTGCCAGCAGTTACTCGATTACCTACGAGCAGTACTTC | CASSYSITYEQYF | - | - | TRBJ2-7 | 13 | TRBV6-2/TRBV6-3
TGTGCCAGCAGCCAGAAAAACACTGAAGCTTTCTTT | CASSQKNTEAFF | - | - | TRBJ1-1 | 12 | TRBV3-1/TRBV3-2
TGCGCCAGCAGCCAAGGGGCAGGGGACCATCAGCCCCAGCATTTT | CASSQGAGDHQPQHF | - | - | TRBJ1-5 | 15 | TRBV4-1
TGTGCCAGCAGCTTGGCTGGACAGGGGAGGAACACCATATATTTT | CASSLAGQGRNTIYF | TRBD1 | - | TRBJ1-3 | 15 | TRBV5-4
TGTGCCAGCAGTTTAATCGGGGGATCTGGAAACACCATATATTTT | CASSLIGGSGNTIYF | - | - | TRBJ1-3 | 15 | TRBV28
TGCGCCAGCAGACCGGGACTTTCGAACACCGGGGAGCTGTTTTTT | CASRPGLSNTGELFF | - | - | TRBJ2-2 | 15 | TRBV5-1
TGTGCCAGCAGCTTAGATAGCGGAATTTTCTATGGCTACACCTTC | CASSLDSGIFYGYTF | - | - | TRBJ1-2 | 15 | TRBV11-2
TGCGCCAGCAGCTTGGTGGTAGGGGACACCGGGGAGCTGTTTTTT | CASSLVVGDTGELFF | - | - | TRBJ2-2 | 15 | TRBV5-1
TGTGCCAGCAGCCTGAACACCGGGGAGCTGTTTTTT | CASSLNTGELFF | - | once | TRBJ2-2 | 12 | TRBV12-3/TRBV12-4
TGTGCCAGCAGCGCTCCCGCCGGTGAGCAGTACTTC | CASSAPAGEQYF | - | - | TRBJ2-7 | 12 | TRBV11-1
TGTGCCAGCAGGACAGGGCGGGGCACAGATACGCAGTATTTT | CASRTGRGTDTQYF | TRBD1 | - | TRBJ2-3 | 14 | TRBV28
TGTGCCACCCTCCGGCGGCTAGCGTCTTATACGCAGTATTTT | CATLRRLASYTQYF | - | - | TRBJ2-3 | 14 | TRBV5-8
TGTGCCAGCTGCCCCAGTGGGACAAGAAGGGGGTATGGCTACACCTTC | CASCPSGTRRGYGYTF | - | - | TRBJ1-2 | 16 | TRBV6-6
TGTGCCAGCAGCTCCGATGGGGTCTCCTACGAGCAGTACTTC | CASSSDGVSYEQYF | - | - | TRBJ2-7 | 14 | TRBV13
TGTGCCAGCAGTTATCTCGGGACAGGGGGGTACGAGCAGTACTTC | CASSYLGTGGYEQYF | TRBD1 | - | TRBJ2-7 | 15 | TRBV6-6
TGTGCCAGCAGTTTTTTAACCGGACCTGGAAACACCATATATTTT | CASSFLTGPGNTIYF | - | - | TRBJ1-3 | 15 | TRBV28
TGTGCCAGCAGCCAAGAAATAGCGGGGGGGACCGGGGAGCTGTTTTTT | CASSQEIAGGTGELFF | TRBD2 | - | TRBJ2-2 | 16 | TRBV4-2
TGTGCCAGCAGCAAAGAAGGAGGCTACGAGCAGTACTTC | CASSKEGGYEQYF | - | - | TRBJ2-7 | 13 | TRBV21-1
TGCGCCAGCAGCTTGGACCGGGAGAACACTGAAGCTTTCTTT | CASSLDRENTEAFF | - | - | TRBJ1-1 | 14 | TRBV5-1
TGTGCCAGCTCACCGGTGGGGGGCTATGAGCAGTTCTTC | CASSPVGGYEQFF | - | once | TRBJ2-1 | 13 | TRBV18
TGCAGTGCTAGTGAAACCGGACAGGTAAAGAGCAATCAGCCCCAGCATTTT | CSASETGQVKSNQPQHF | TRBD1 | - | TRBJ1-5 | 17 | TRBV20-1
TGTGCCTGGGGGGGTCCCGGAACGTATGGAAACACCATATATTTT | CAWGGPGTYGNTIYF | - | - | TRBJ1-3 | 15 | TRBV30
TGTGCCAGCAGTTCACCCCTTTCCAACACTGAAGCTTTCTTT | CASSSPLSNTEAFF | - | once | TRBJ1-1 | 14 | TRBV28
TGTGCCAGCAGCCCTCTAGCGCGGGGGGGAGCCTACAATGAGCAGTTCTTC | CASSPLARGGAYNEQFF | TRBD2 | - | TRBJ2-1 | 17 | TRBV11-2
TGCGCCAGCAGTACCGCAGGGGTTGCATGGAGTGGCTACACCTTC | CASSTAGVAWSGYTF | - | - | TRBJ1-2 | 15 | TRBV5-1
TGTGCCAGCAGCCACCGGGGAGGCACAGATACGCAGTATTTT | CASSHRGGTDTQYF | - | - | TRBJ2-3 | 14 | TRBV3-1/TRBV3-2